These T cell receptor beta chains were read from a single sample in a study of cytomegalovirus exposure and HLA in healthy donors. The assay was immunoSEQ multiplex PCR, and TCRdb's table has in-frame clones only and misses some. The table has approximately 220,000 clones, about 79% seen once. The material sequenced was PBMCs. The receptors derive from a male donor in good health and CMV-seronegative. Both conserved end residues are part of each CDR3. Fields, in order: CDR3 DNA, CDR3 protein, clone size, CDR3 length, D gene, J gene, V gene. D genes are given only for firm matches. Some rows have no size entry. The others give once, few or many, or a class for an expanded clone.

CDR3 DNA: TGTGCCAGCAGTAATCTTCCCAGGGGAACCGGGGAGCTGTTTTTT
CDR3 protein: CASSNLPRGTGELFF
clone size: once
CDR3 length: 15
D gene: .
J gene: TRBJ2-2
V gene: TRBV6-1

CDR3 DNA: TGCGCCAGCAGCCAAGATGGACTAGCGGGAGGGTATAGCACAGATACGCAGTATTTT
CDR3 protein: CASSQDGLAGGYSTDTQYF
clone size: .
CDR3 length: 19
D gene: TRBD2
J gene: TRBJ2-3
V gene: TRBV4-3

CDR3 DNA: TGTGCCAGCGTAAAGGGAGGGGCGCGAGGTGAAAAACTGTTTTTT
CDR3 protein: CASVKGGARGEKLFF
clone size: once
CDR3 length: 15
D gene: .
J gene: TRBJ1-4
V gene: TRBV7-9

CDR3 DNA: TGTGCCAGCAGGCTCGACTGGCCCGGGGAGCTGTTTTTT
CDR3 protein: CASRLDWPGELFF
clone size: .
CDR3 length: 13
D gene: .
J gene: TRBJ2-2
V gene: TRBV13

CDR3 DNA: TGTGCCAGTAGTATGAGGGGGGACAGCGAAGCTTTCTTT
CDR3 protein: CASSMRGDSEAFF
clone size: few
CDR3 length: 13
D gene: TRBD1
J gene: TRBJ1-1
V gene: TRBV19

CDR3 DNA: TGTGCCAGCAGTTACGGCGGTGGAACTAATGAAAAACTGTTTTTT
CDR3 protein: CASSYGGGTNEKLFF
clone size: .
CDR3 length: 15
D gene: .
J gene: TRBJ1-4
V gene: TRBV6-5

CDR3 DNA: TGTGCCAGCAGTTCCTACAGGGGAATCACTGAAGCTTTCTTT
CDR3 protein: CASSSYRGITEAFF
clone size: .
CDR3 length: 14
D gene: TRBD1
J gene: TRBJ1-1
V gene: TRBV27

CDR3 DNA: TGTGCCAGTAGTCTGGGGTCGGAGGCCTACGAGCAGTACTTC
CDR3 protein: CASSLGSEAYEQYF
clone size: .
CDR3 length: 14
D gene: .
J gene: TRBJ2-7
V gene: TRBV19

CDR3 DNA: TGCAGCGCGGCCCCAAGGGGGAAGAGCTCCTACGAGCAGTACTTC
CDR3 protein: CSAAPRGKSSYEQYF
clone size: .
CDR3 length: 15
D gene: .
J gene: TRBJ2-7
V gene: TRBV29-1

CDR3 DNA: TGTGCCAGCCGGGAGCGGATGAACACCGGGGAGCTGTTTTTT
CDR3 protein: CASRERMNTGELFF
clone size: .
CDR3 length: 14
D gene: .
J gene: TRBJ2-2
V gene: TRBV9

CDR3 DNA: TGTGCCAGCAGTTACGACTTCCACTCTGGAAACACCATATATTTT
CDR3 protein: CASSYDFHSGNTIYF
clone size: .
CDR3 length: 15
D gene: .
J gene: TRBJ1-3
V gene: TRBV6-6

CDR3 DNA: TGTGCCAGCAGCCCGGGACAGGGGATACGTGAGCAGTTCTTC
CDR3 protein: CASSPGQGIREQFF
clone size: .
CDR3 length: 14
D gene: TRBD1
J gene: TRBJ2-1
V gene: TRBV7-6

CDR3 DNA: TGTGCCAGCAGCCAAGATAACTCGATCACAGATACGCAGTATTTT
CDR3 protein: CASSQDNSITDTQYF
clone size: .
CDR3 length: 15
D gene: .
J gene: TRBJ2-3
V gene: TRBV4-2

CDR3 DNA: TGTGCCAGCAGCAGACCCGACAGGGCCTCCTACGAGCAGTACTTC
CDR3 protein: CASSRPDRASYEQYF
clone size: .
CDR3 length: 15
D gene: TRBD1
J gene: TRBJ2-7
V gene: TRBV7-8

CDR3 DNA: TGTGCCAGCAGTTTCCCCGGGACAGGGAACACTGAAGCTTTCTTT
CDR3 protein: CASSFPGTGNTEAFF
clone size: few
CDR3 length: 15
D gene: TRBD1
J gene: TRBJ1-1
V gene: TRBV28

CDR3 DNA: TGTGCCAGCAGCTTGGGGACAGGGTTCTACGAGCAGTACTTC
CDR3 protein: CASSLGTGFYEQYF
clone size: .
CDR3 length: 14
D gene: TRBD1
J gene: TRBJ2-7
V gene: TRBV7-2

CDR3 DNA: TGTGCCAGCAGTAGTTGGTTGGGACAGCCCAACAATGAGCAGTTCTTC
CDR3 protein: CASSSWLGQPNNEQFF
clone size: few
CDR3 length: 16
D gene: TRBD1
J gene: TRBJ2-1
V gene: TRBV7-2

CDR3 DNA: TGCGCCAGCAGCTTGGCCATCAGTGAGCAGTTCTTC
CDR3 protein: CASSLAISEQFF
clone size: few
CDR3 length: 12
D gene: .
J gene: TRBJ2-1
V gene: TRBV5-1

CDR3 DNA: TGTGCCAGCAGCTTAACCCCACGTAGCGGGGGTAGCACAGATACGCAGTATTTT
CDR3 protein: CASSLTPRSGGSTDTQYF
clone size: .
CDR3 length: 18
D gene: TRBD2
J gene: TRBJ2-3
V gene: TRBV7-3

CDR3 DNA: TGTGCCAGCAGCTTAGCCCTACGGGGCACAGATACGCAGTATTTT
CDR3 protein: CASSLALRGTDTQYF
clone size: .
CDR3 length: 15
D gene: .
J gene: TRBJ2-3
V gene: TRBV27

CDR3 DNA: TGTGCCACCACACGGGGATTAGGAACTGAAGCTTTCTTT
CDR3 protein: CATTRGLGTEAFF
clone size: .
CDR3 length: 13
D gene: .
J gene: TRBJ1-1
V gene: TRBV2

CDR3 DNA: TGTGCCACCAGCAGGGGGGACAGGGTTATCCCCGGGGAGCTGTTTTTT
CDR3 protein: CATSRGDRVIPGELFF
clone size: .
CDR3 length: 16
D gene: TRBD1
J gene: TRBJ2-2
V gene: TRBV15

CDR3 DNA: TGTGCCAGCAGCTTAGCGCTGGGCATGAACACTGAAGCTTTCTTT
CDR3 protein: CASSLALGMNTEAFF
clone size: many
CDR3 length: 15
D gene: .
J gene: TRBJ1-1
V gene: TRBV11-2

CDR3 DNA: TGTGCCAGCTCACTTTACCGGGACAGCACTTACGAGCAGTACTTC
CDR3 protein: CASSLYRDSTYEQYF
clone size: .
CDR3 length: 15
D gene: TRBD1
J gene: TRBJ2-7
V gene: TRBV18

CDR3 DNA: TGTGCCTGGAATTACATCAATCAGCCCCAGCATTTT
CDR3 protein: CAWNYINQPQHF
clone size: .
CDR3 length: 12
D gene: .
J gene: TRBJ1-5
V gene: TRBV30

CDR3 DNA: TGTGCCAGCAGTTACCAGGGACATAATAATTCACCCCTCCACTTT
CDR3 protein: CASSYQGHNNSPLHF
clone size: .
CDR3 length: 15
D gene: .
J gene: TRBJ1-6
V gene: TRBV6-5

CDR3 DNA: TGTTCCAGCAGCTTAGCGGTCAGCGGCGAGCAGTACTTC
CDR3 protein: CSSSLAVSGEQYF
clone size: .
CDR3 length: 13
D gene: .
J gene: TRBJ2-7
V gene: TRBV7-9

CDR3 DNA: TGTGCCAGCAGGTCGCAGGGGGTCCGCTATGGCTACACCTTC
CDR3 protein: CASRSQGVRYGYTF
clone size: .
CDR3 length: 14
D gene: TRBD1
J gene: TRBJ1-2
V gene: TRBV6-5

CDR3 DNA: TGTGCCAGCAAGTCCCCTTCGACTAGCGGGAGTAACGAGCAGTACTTC
CDR3 protein: CASKSPSTSGSNEQYF
clone size: once
CDR3 length: 16
D gene: .
J gene: TRBJ2-7
V gene: TRBV21-1

CDR3 DNA: TGTGCCAGCAGCTTTCAGGGGGTCACCGGGGAGCTGTTTTTT
CDR3 protein: CASSFQGVTGELFF
clone size: once
CDR3 length: 14
D gene: TRBD1
J gene: TRBJ2-2
V gene: TRBV5-6

CDR3 DNA: TGTGCCAGCAGCCCCCCCATTGGCAGGGGCAACACCGGGGAGCTGTTTTTT
CDR3 protein: CASSPPIGRGNTGELFF
clone size: .
CDR3 length: 17
D gene: .
J gene: TRBJ2-2
V gene: TRBV9

CDR3 DNA: TGTGCCACCAGCCTCGGACAGCCCTCCTACGAGCAGTACTTC
CDR3 protein: CATSLGQPSYEQYF
clone size: .
CDR3 length: 14
D gene: .
J gene: TRBJ2-7
V gene: TRBV15

CDR3 DNA: TGTGCCAGCAGTTTGCCTAGCGGGGGGGAATACAATGAGCAGTTCTTC
CDR3 protein: CASSLPSGGEYNEQFF
clone size: .
CDR3 length: 16
D gene: TRBD2
J gene: TRBJ2-1
V gene: TRBV27

CDR3 DNA: TGTGCTAGTGGTAAAAGCCTGAACACTGAAGCTTTCTTT
CDR3 protein: CASGKSLNTEAFF
clone size: .
CDR3 length: 13
D gene: .
J gene: TRBJ1-1
V gene: TRBV12-5

CDR3 DNA: TGTGCCAGCAGCTTAACTAAGGGTCTCGAGGTGGGACAGCTCTATGGCTACACCTTC
CDR3 protein: CASSLTKGLEVGQLYGYTF
clone size: .
CDR3 length: 19
D gene: TRBD1
J gene: TRBJ1-2
V gene: TRBV7-3

CDR3 DNA: TGTGCCAGCAGCTTGGCTGGACAGCAGGAAGCTTTCTTT
CDR3 protein: CASSLAGQQEAFF
clone size: .
CDR3 length: 13
D gene: .
J gene: TRBJ1-1
V gene: TRBV5-4

CDR3 DNA: TGTGCCAGCAGTGAAAACGGGCGGGACTATGGCTACACCTTC
CDR3 protein: CASSENGRDYGYTF
clone size: once
CDR3 length: 14
D gene: .
J gene: TRBJ1-2
V gene: TRBV6-1

CDR3 DNA: TGCGCCAGCAGCTTCACAGGGGACGAGCAGTACTTC
CDR3 protein: CASSFTGDEQYF
clone size: .
CDR3 length: 12
D gene: TRBD1
J gene: TRBJ2-7
V gene: TRBV5-1

CDR3 DNA: TGCGCCAGCAGTGACTACACTGAAGCTTTCTTT
CDR3 protein: CASSDYTEAFF
clone size: .
CDR3 length: 11
D gene: .
J gene: TRBJ1-1
V gene: TRBV10-1

CDR3 DNA: TGTGCCAGCAGCCTGGGACTAGCGGGAGTAGGTGAGGATACGCAGTATTTT
CDR3 protein: CASSLGLAGVGEDTQYF
clone size: .
CDR3 length: 17
D gene: TRBD2
J gene: TRBJ2-3
V gene: TRBV7-9

CDR3 DNA: TGTGCCAGCAGCGCATACAGGGGGGAAGAGACCCAGTACTTC
CDR3 protein: CASSAYRGEETQYF
clone size: few
CDR3 length: 14
D gene: TRBD1
J gene: TRBJ2-5
V gene: TRBV9

CDR3 DNA: TGTGCCAGCAGCATCGACAGGGCGGACTCCTACGAGCAGTACTTC
CDR3 protein: CASSIDRADSYEQYF
clone size: few
CDR3 length: 15
D gene: TRBD1
J gene: TRBJ2-7
V gene: TRBV27

CDR3 DNA: TGTGCCAGCAGTCCTCAGGGGGGAAAGATGGTGAACACTGAAGCTTTCTTT
CDR3 protein: CASSPQGGKMVNTEAFF
clone size: .
CDR3 length: 17
D gene: TRBD1
J gene: TRBJ1-1
V gene: TRBV28